This T cell receptor beta chain was captured in a study of brain T cells in children with intractable seizures. Study results and limitations: Clones missing pre-surgery may reflect undersampling of that blood sample.

Repertoires were generated with immunoSEQ multiplex PCR, while TCRdb's copy carries only in-frame clones and drops some. The data show 65,000 to 85,000 clones, with 85% to 95% seen just once and over 1.5% held by the top ten. Surgery cases with the highest brain T cell transcript signatures were chosen for sequencing. For this clone: Its antigen is not identified.

There are 16 residues in the CDR3. J was trimmed by 1 base and V by 0 bases; bases with no gene match: 3. The germline V gene encodes CDR1 SNHLY and CDR2 FYNNEI. Sample: peripheral blood, taken at surgery. The rearrangement joins TRBV2 to TRBJ2-3; TRBD1 matches 8 bases. The clonotype originates from a boy less than two years old with tuberous sclerosis and intractable seizures. CDR3 nucleotide sequence: TGTGCCAGCAGTGAAGCGCTGACAGGGGGCACAGATACGCAGTATTTT. Translation gives CASSEALTGGTDTQYF.